The following is a T cell receptor (beta chain) sequence with its context. The data derive from a study of blood T cell repertoires in COVID-19. Study information: Acute and convalescent COVID-19 samples came from the United States, Italy and Spain.

V shed 9 bases, J shed 5 bases, and the junction held 9 bases outside the gene matches. Germline V gene lookup returns CDR1 SNHLY and CDR2 FYNNEI. CDR3 length equals 14 residues. The assay was immunoSEQ multiplex PCR, and TCRdb's table has in-frame clones only and misses some. This table holds approximately 250,000 clones, more than 75% found once. The V and J genes are TRBV2 and TRBJ1-4; 7 positions match TRBD1. This receptor was identified in a man aged 40-49 years with active or convalescent COVID-19. The sequencing sample was made of peripheral blood. The CDR3 sequence is CASGGTAPNEKLFF. The DNA for the CDR3 is TGTGCCAGTGGGGGGACAGCCCCCAATGAAAAACTGTTTTTT.